This T cell receptor beta chain came from a study of shared clonotypes between healthy human individuals. Whole-study context: With ages of 18 to 49, the donors were a couple of women and a few men.

To note about this clone: What it binds is not known.

After removal of 6 bases from V and 2 bases from J, the junction contained 3 bases not matched to a gene. This CDR3 has 14 residues. CDR1 and CDR2 from the germline V gene are SNHLY and FYNNEI. Clones were read by immunoSEQ multiplex PCR, and TCRdb kept only the in-frame ones, dropping some. The sample comprises 2 million to 2.5 million clones, approximately 95% of which are singletons, and under 0.45% rests with the top ten. Notes on the study in general: With a few donors compared, 5% to 5.5% of naive CD4 clonotypes were shared. Estimated richness values were generally larger in naive subsets than in memory subsets.

V is TRBV2 and J is TRBJ2-3, with 9 bases that match TRBD1. This receptor was identified in a man between 18 and 35 years old in good health. Some clones in this sample may be carry-over from other donors' samples. The sample consisted of naive CD4+ T cells from PBMCs. Specified subset: CD45RA+ positively selected. CDR3 DNA: TGTGCCAGCAGAGGGACAGGGTTCACAGATACGCAGTATTTT. Translation gives CASRGTGFTDTQYF.